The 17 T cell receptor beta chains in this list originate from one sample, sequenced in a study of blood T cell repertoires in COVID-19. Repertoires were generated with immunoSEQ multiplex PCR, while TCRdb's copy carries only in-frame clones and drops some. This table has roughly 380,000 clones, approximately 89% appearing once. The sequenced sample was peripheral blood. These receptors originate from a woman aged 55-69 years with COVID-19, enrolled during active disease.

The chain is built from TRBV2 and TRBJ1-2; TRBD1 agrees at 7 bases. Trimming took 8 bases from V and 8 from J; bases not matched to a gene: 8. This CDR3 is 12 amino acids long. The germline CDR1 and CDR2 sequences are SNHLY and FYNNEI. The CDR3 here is CASGGGARGYTF. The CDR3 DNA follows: TGTGCCAGCGGAGGGGGCGCGAGAGGCTACACCTTC.

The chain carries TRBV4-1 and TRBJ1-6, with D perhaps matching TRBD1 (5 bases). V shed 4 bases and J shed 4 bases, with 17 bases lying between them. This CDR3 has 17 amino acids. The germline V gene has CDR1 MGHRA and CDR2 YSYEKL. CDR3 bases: TGCGCCAGCAGCCTCAGCGAGCGGGGCCGTTATAATTCACCCCTCCACTTT. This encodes CASSLSERGRYNSPLHF.

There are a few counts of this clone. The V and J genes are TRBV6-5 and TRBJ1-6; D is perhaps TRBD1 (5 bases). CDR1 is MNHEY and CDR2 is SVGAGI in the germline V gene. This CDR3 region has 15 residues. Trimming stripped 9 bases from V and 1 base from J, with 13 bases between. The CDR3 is CASKGEVSYNSPLHF. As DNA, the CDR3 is TGTGCCAGTAAAGGGGAGGTGTCCTATAATTCACCCCTCCACTTT.

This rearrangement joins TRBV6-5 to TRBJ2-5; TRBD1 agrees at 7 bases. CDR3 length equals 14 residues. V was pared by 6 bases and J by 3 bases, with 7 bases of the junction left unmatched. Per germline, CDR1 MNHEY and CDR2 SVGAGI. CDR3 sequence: CASSKGTAKETQYF. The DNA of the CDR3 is TGTGCCAGCAGCAAAGGGACAGCTAAAGAGACCCAGTACTTC.

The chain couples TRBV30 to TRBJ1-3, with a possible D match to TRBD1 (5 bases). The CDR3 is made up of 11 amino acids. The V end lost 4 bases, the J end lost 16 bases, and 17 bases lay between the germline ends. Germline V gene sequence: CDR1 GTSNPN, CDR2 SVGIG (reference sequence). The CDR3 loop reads CAWTWGGGLYF. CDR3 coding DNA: TGTGCCTGGACGTGGGGGGGAGGACTTTATTTT.

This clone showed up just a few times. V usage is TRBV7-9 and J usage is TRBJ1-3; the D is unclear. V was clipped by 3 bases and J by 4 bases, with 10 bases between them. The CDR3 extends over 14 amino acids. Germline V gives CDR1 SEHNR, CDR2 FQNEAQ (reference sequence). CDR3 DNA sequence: TGTGCCAGCAGCTTTACGGCAGGAGGAAACACCATATATTTT. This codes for CASSFTAGGNTIYF.

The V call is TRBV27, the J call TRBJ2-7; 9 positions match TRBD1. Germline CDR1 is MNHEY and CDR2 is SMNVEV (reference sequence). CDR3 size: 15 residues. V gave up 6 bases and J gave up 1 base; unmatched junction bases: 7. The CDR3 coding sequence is TGTGCCAGCAGGCAACCCGGGACAGGGTCCTACGAGCAGTACTTC. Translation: CASRQPGTGSYEQYF.

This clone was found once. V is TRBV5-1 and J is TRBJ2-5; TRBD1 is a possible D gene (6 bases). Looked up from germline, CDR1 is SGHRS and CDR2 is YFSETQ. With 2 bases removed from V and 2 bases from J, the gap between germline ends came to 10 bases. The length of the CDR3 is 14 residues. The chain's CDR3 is CASSLTGSQETQYF. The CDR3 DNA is TGCGCCAGCAGCTTAACAGGGTCTCAAGAGACCCAGTACTTC.

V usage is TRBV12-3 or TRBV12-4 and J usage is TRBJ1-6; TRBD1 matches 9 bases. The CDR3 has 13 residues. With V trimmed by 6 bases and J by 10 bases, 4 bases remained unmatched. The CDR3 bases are TGTGCCAGCAGAGGGACAGGGTCCTCACCCCTCCACTTT. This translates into CASRGTGSSPLHF.

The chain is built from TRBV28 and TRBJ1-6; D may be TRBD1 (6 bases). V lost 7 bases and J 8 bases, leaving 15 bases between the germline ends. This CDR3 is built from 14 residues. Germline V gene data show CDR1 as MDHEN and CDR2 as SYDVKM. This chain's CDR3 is CASISQGWDSPLHF. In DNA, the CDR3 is TGTGCCAGCATCTCACAGGGATGGGATTCACCCCTCCACTTT.

CDR3 in amino acids: CSVVPGLEAFF. CDR3 in DNA: TGCAGCGTCGTCCCAGGATTGGAAGCTTTCTTT. This chain connects TRBV29-1 to TRBJ1-1; D is unclear. The germline V and J ends were trimmed by 6 bases and 8 bases, with 13 bases remaining between them. CDR1 SQVTM and CDR2 ANQGSEA come from the germline V gene. This CDR3 contains 11 residues.

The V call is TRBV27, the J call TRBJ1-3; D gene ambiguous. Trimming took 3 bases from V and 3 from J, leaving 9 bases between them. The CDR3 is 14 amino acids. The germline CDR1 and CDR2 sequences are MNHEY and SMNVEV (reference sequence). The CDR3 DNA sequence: TGTGCCAGCAGTTTGACTGAGTATGGAAACACCATATATTTT. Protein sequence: CASSLTEYGNTIYF.

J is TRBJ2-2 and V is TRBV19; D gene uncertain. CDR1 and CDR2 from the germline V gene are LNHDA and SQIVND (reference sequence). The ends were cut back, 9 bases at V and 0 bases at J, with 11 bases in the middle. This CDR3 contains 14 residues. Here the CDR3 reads CASAPGSNTGELFF. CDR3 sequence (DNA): TGTGCCAGCGCGCCGGGTTCGAACACCGGGGAGCTGTTTTTT.

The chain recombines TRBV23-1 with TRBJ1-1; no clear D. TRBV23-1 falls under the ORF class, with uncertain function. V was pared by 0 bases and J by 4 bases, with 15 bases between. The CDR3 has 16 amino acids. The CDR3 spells CASSQSSGPAGTEAFF. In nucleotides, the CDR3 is TGCGCCAGCAGTCAATCTAGCGGCCCCGCCGGCACTGAAGCTTTCTTT.

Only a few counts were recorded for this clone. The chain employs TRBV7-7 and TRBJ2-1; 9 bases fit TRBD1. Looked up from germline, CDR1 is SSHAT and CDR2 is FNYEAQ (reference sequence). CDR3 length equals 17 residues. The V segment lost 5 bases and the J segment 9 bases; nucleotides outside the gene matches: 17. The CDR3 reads CASSHNEGQGSKGEQFF. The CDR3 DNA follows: TGTGCCAGCAGCCACAATGAGGGACAGGGCTCAAAGGGTGAGCAGTTCTTC.

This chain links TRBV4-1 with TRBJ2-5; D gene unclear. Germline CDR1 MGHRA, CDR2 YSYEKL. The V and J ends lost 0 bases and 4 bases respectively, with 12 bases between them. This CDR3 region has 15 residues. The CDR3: CASSQDRNSGETQYF. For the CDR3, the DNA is TGCGCCAGCAGCCAAGATCGTAATAGTGGAGAGACCCAGTACTTC.

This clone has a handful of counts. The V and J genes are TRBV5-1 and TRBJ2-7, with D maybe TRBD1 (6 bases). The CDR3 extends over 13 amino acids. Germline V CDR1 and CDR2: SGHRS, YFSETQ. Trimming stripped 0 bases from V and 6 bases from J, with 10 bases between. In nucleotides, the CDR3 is TGCGCCAGCAGCTTGGGCCCAGGGGCCGAGCAGTACTTC. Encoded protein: CASSLGPGAEQYF.